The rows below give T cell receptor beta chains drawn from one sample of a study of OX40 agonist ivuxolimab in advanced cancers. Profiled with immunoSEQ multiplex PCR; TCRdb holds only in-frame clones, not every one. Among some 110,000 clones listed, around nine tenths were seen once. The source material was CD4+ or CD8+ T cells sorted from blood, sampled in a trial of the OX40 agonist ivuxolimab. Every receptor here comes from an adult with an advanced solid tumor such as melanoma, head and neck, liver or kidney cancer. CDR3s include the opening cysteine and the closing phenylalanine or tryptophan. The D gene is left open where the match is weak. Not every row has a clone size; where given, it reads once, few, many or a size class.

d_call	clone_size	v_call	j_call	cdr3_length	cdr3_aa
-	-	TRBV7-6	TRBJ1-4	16	CASSLNPGAANEKLFF
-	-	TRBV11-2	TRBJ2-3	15	CASSDNIASTDTQYF
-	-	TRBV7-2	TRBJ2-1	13	CASSFGRDNEQFF
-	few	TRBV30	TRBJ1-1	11	CACGRVNEAFF
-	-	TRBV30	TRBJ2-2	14	CAAGGRQVTGELFF
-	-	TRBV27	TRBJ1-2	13	CASSLFQGYGYTF
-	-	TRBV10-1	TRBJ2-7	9	CASNGEQYF
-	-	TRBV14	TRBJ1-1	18	CASSQKGGGGRSNTEAFF
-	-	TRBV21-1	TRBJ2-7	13	CARRGGSSYEQYF
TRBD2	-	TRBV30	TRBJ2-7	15	CAWSVITGGNYEQYF
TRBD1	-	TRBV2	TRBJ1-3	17	CASSPTRDRVAGNTIYF
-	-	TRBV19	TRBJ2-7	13	CASSTDRTYEQYF
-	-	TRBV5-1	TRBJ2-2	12	CASSTQGGELFF
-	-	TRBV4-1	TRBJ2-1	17	CASSHALRGSSYNEQFF
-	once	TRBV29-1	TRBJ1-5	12	CSVSRVGQPQHF
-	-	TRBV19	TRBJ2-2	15	CASSTRDRYTGELFF
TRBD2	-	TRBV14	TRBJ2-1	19	CASSPPRGDPSRFGNEQFF
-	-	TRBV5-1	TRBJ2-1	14	CASSLGQVYNEQFF
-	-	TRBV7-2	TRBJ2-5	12	CASTRSQETQYF
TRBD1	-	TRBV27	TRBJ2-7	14	CASSLNRGLYEQYF
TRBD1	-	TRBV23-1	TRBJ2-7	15	CASSQSLDREYEQYF
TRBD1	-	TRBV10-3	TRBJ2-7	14	CAISKETGAYEQYF
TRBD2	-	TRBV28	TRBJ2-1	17	CASGSSGGSGNYNEQFF
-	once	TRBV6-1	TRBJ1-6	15	CASSPTSSYNSPLHF
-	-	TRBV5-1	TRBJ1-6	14	CASSHGRGASPLHF
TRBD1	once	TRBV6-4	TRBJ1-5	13	CASSTGTGQPQHF
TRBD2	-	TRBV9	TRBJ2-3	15	CASSVEAGYVDTQYF
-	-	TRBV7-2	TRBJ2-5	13	CASSLGIQETQYF
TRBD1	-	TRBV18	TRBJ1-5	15	CASSPDRVKGQPQHF
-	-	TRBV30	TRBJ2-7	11	CAWRRGKIEYF
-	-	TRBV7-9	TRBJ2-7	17	CASSEDIRSSLSYEQYF
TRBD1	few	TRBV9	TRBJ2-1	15	CASSAGQGGYNEQFF
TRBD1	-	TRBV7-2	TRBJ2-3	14	CASSLNRGVDTQYF
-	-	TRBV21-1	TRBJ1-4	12	CASSKGTEKLFF
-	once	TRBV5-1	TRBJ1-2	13	CASSLVPGGGYTF
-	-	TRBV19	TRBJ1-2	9	CASLYGYTF
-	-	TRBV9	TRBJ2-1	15	CASSEDYGSYNEQFF
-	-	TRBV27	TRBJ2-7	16	CASSSGPIALSYEQYF
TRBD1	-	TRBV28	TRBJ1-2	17	CASTTGTGPIGGHGYTF
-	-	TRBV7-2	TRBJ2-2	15	CASSLRQGNTGELFF
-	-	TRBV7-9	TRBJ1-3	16	CASSLVPQGPGNTIYF
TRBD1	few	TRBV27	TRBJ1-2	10	CPTGDYGYTF
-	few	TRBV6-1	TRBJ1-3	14	CASSDGGSGNTIYF
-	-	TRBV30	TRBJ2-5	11	CAWSRAETQYF
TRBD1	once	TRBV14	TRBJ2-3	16	CASSQDRSRGRDTQYF
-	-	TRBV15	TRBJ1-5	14	CATSRGGAGQPQHF
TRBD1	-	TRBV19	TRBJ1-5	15	CASRPPGGPNQPQHF
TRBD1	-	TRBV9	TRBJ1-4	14	CASSRDSYNEKLFF
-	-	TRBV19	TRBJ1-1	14	CASSIGQPNTEAFF
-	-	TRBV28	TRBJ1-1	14	CASSLRKSYTEAFF
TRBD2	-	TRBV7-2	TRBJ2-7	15	CASSLPGTSGNEQYF
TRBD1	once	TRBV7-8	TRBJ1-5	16	CASSTPQGAGNQPQHF
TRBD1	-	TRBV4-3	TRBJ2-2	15	CASSQVPGQAGELFF
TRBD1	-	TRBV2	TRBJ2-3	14	CASSGTGLTDTQYF
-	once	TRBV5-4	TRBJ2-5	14	CASSLGGLEETQYF
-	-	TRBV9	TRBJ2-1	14	CASSVDPFYNEQFF
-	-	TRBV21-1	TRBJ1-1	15	CASSKGGRVNTEAFF
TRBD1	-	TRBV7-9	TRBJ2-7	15	CASSRQGRYSYEQYF
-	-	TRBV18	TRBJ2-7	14	CASSPTVRSYERYF
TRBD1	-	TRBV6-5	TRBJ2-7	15	CASSYSQGASYEQYF